This T cell receptor beta chain emerged from a study of regulatory T cells in long-lasting Graves disease. General study results and limits: Favored gene segments in persistent disease were TRBV28, TRBJ1-2 and TRBJ2-5.

Indicated time point: newly diagnosed GD, antithyroid drugs for less than 3 months. RNA isolated from PBMCs was used to make the TCR library. Sequencing libraries for TCR beta were prepared with iRepertoire HTBI primers and Arm-PCR of CDR3 regions. Each CDR3 protein is one row after TCRdb ran MiXCR on the multiplex PCR reads. Found here are hundreds of thousands of distinct CDR3 sequences, roughly 14% of them singletons; the top ten hold under 10%. This clonotype has a count of ten or more. The antigen remains undetermined. CDR1 is MGHDK, CDR2 SYGVNS, per germline. The CDR3 consists of 12 residues. The V end lost 2 bases, the J end lost 6 bases, and 8 bases lay between the germline ends. The sample was also linked to a second study, of T cells in Graves' hyperthyroidism and ophthalmopathy. Turning to that study: The hyperthyroidism patients had all been newly diagnosed, and their disease duration was under 2 months. Their ages ranged from 18 to 65 years.

V and J are TRBV25-1 and TRBJ2-7; D gene unclear. The receptor comes from a man aged 25 to 40 with Graves disease. Sequencing used peripheral blood mononuclear cells (PBMCs), obtained at new diagnosis, from a patient treated with antithyroid drugs. The CDR3 loop reads CASSERSREQYF. The CDR3 coding sequence is TGTGCCAGCAGTGAACGTTCCCGCGAGCAGTACTTC.